This T cell receptor beta chain was recovered during a study of cytomegalovirus exposure and HLA in healthy donors. Background on the study: Earlier results showed 90 million to 120 million unique TCR beta sequences derived from some 190 million T cells. General observations from the study: It emerged from a later analysis that several of the most significant clusters appeared to be linked to common viral pathogens. A missense DCLRE1C variant was associated with V- and J-gene trimming of TCR beta chains in a later analysis, and an independent cohort replicated the association.

A remark on this clone: What it binds is not known.

This CDR3 spans 13 amino acids. CDR1 is MNHEY and CDR2 is SVGAGI in the germline V gene. V lost 7 bases, J lost 8 bases, and 12 bases lay in between. The PCR employed 60 Vbeta primers together with 13 Jbeta primers. Method: immunoSEQ multiplex PCR; TCRdb's copy keeps in-frame clones and lacks some. This sample has more than 100,000 clones, with approximately 87% found just once. Specimen: PBMCs. This chain connects TRBV6-5 to TRBJ2-6; D is uncertain. The TCR comes from a middle-aged man in good health and CMV-seronegative. CDR3 region: CASTPSPPNVLTF. The CDR3 DNA follows: TGTGCCAGCACCCCCAGTCCCCCCAACGTCCTGACTTTC.